This T cell receptor beta chain was found in a study of blood T cell repertoires in COVID-19. The wider study: The United States, Italy and Spain were the sources of the acute and convalescent COVID-19 samples. PBMCs, B-cell-depleted T cells, or T cells provided the cDNA or gDNA that made up the material.

Original methodology: By means of reference gene primer amplification, nucleated cell counts were estimated. Measured with immunoSEQ multiplex PCR; TCRdb has only the in-frame clones, and not every one. The V and J calls and clone size are taken from that table; D and trimming were inferred from the DNA. The sample lists some 160,000 clones, 70% to 90% occurring once. The length of the CDR3 is 13 residues. From germline, CDR1 is MRHNA and CDR2 SNTAGT. Trimming cost V 3 bases and J 0 bases, with 5 bases left between them. The receptor was isolated from a man aged 50 or older who had recovered from COVID-19. Specimen: peripheral blood. The chain links TRBV6-4 to TRBJ1-1; D gene unclear. The CDR3 loop reads CASSERLNTEAFF. DNA for the CDR3: TGTGCCAGCAGTGAGAGGCTGAACACTGAAGCTTTCTTT.